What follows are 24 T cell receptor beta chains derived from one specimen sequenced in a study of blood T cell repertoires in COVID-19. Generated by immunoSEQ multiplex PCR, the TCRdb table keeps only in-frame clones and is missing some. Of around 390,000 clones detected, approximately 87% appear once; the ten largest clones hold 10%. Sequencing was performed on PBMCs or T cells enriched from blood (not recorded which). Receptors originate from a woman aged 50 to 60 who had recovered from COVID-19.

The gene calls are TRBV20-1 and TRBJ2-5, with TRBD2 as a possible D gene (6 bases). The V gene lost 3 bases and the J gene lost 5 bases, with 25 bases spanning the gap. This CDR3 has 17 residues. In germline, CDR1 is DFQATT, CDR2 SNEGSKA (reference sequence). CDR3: CSASGSPRLVVVETQYF. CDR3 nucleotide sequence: TGCAGTGCTAGTGGGAGCCCCAGACTAGTAGTTGTGGAGACCCAGTACTTC.

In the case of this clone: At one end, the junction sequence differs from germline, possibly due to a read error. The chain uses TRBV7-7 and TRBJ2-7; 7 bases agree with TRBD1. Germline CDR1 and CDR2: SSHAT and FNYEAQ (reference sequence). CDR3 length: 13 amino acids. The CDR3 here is CASSLDIQGVLYF. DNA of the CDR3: TGTGCTAGCAGCTTAGATATCCAGGGGGTTCTGTACTTC.

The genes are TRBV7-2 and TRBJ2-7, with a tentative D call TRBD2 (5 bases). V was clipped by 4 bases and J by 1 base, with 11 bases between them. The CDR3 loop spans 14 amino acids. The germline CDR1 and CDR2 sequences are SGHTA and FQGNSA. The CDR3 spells CASSSGRGSYEQYF. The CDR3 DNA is TGTGCCAGCAGCTCCGGACGAGGGTCCTACGAGCAGTACTTC.

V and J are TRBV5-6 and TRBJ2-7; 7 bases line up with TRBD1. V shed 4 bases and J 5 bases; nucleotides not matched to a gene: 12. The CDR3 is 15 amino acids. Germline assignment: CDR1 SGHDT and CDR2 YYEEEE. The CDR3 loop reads CASSDLGGGSHEQYF. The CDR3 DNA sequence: TGTGCCAGCAGCGACCTAGGGGGCGGTTCCCACGAGCAGTACTTC.

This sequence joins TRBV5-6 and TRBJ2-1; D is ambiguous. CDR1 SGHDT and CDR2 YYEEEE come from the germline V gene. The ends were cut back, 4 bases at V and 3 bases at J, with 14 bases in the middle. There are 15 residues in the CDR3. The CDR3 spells CASSPTDPYYNEQFF. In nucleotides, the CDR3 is TGTGCCAGCAGCCCTACAGACCCTTACTACAATGAGCAGTTCTTC. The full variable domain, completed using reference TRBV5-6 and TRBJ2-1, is DAGVTQSPTHLIKTRGQQVTLRCSPKSGHDTVSWYQQALGQGPQFIFQYYEEEERQRGNFPDRFSGHQFPNYSSELNVNALLLGDSALYLCASSPTDPYYNEQFFGPGTRLTVL.

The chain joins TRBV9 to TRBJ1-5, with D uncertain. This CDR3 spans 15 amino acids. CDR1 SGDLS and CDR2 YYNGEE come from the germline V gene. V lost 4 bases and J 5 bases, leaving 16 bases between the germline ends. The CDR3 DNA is TGTGCCAGCAGCCTCAACCCAGGCACCGATCAGCCCCAGCATTTT. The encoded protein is CASSLNPGTDQPQHF. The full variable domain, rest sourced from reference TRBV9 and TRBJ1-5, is DSGVTQTPKHLITATGQRVTLRCSPRSGDLSVYWYQQSLDQGLQFLIQYYNGEERAKGNILERFSAQQFPDLHSELNLSSLELGDSALYFCASSLNPGTDQPQHFGDGTRLSIL.

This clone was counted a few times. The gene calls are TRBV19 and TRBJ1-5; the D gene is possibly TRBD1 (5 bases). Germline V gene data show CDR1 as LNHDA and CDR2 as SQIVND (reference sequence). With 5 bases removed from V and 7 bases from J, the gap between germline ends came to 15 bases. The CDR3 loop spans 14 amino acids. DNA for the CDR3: TGTGCCAGTAGTCAATGGTCGGGGGAACAGCCCCAGCATTTT. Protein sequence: CASSQWSGEQPQHF.

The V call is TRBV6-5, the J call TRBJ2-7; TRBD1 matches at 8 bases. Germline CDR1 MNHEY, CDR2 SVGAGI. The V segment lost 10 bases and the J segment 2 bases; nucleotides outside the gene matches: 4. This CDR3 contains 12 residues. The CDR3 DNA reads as TGTGCCACACTACAGGGGGCCTACGAGCAGTACTTC. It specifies CATLQGAYEQYF.

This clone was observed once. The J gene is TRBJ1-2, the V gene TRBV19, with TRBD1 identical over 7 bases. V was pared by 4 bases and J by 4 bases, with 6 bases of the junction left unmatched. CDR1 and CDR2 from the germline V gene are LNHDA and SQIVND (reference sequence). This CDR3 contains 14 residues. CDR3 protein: CASSTQGVIYGYTF. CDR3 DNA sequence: TGTGCCAGTAGTACGCAGGGGGTTATCTATGGCTACACCTTC.

In DNA form, the CDR3 reads TGTGCCAGCAGCTTAGCCCGGACAGCAACTAATGAAAAACTGTTTTTT. Encoded protein: CASSLARTATNEKLFF. The chain couples TRBV7-2 to TRBJ1-4; the D gene is possibly TRBD1 (6 bases). The germline CDR1 and CDR2 sequences are SGHTA and FQGNSA. The CDR3 is 16 amino acids. The V and J ends lost 0 bases and 0 bases respectively, with 8 bases between them. The complete variable domain, with remaining parts taken from reference TRBV7-2 and TRBJ1-4, reads GAGVSQSPSNKVTEKGKDVELRCDPISGHTALYWYRQSLGQGLEFLIYFQGNSAPDKSGLPSDRFSAERTGGSVSTLTIQRTQQEDSAVYLCASSLARTATNEKLFFGSGTQLSVL.

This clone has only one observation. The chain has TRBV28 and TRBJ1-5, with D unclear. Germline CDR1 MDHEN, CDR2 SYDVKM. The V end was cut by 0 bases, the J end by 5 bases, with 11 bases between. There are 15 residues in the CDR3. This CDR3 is CASSLWGRKDQPQHF. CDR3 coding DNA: TGTGCCAGCAGTTTATGGGGGAGGAAGGATCAGCCCCAGCATTTT.

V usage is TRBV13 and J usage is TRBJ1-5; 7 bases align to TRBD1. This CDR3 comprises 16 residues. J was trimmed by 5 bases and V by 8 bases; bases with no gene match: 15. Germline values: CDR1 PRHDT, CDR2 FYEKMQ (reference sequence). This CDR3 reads CASARSTGRGHQPQHF. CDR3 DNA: TGTGCCAGCGCGAGATCTACCGGGAGGGGGCATCAGCCCCAGCATTTT.

The CDR3 region has the DNA TGTGCCAGCTCACCAGAGGCAGGGGTCAATCAGCCCCAGCATTTT. It specifies CASSPEAGVNQPQHF. The chain uses TRBV18 and TRBJ1-5; TRBD1 might be the D (6 bases). Germline V gene data show CDR1 as KGHSH and CDR2 as LQKENI. The CDR3 covers 15 residues. Trimming left V 2 bases short and J 3 bases short, with 11 bases between.

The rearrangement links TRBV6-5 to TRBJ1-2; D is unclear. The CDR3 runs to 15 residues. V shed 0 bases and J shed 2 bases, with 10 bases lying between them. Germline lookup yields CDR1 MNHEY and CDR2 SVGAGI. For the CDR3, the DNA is TGTGCCAGCAGTTACTCGATTGCCGGGAACTATGGCTACACCTTC. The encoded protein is CASSYSIAGNYGYTF.

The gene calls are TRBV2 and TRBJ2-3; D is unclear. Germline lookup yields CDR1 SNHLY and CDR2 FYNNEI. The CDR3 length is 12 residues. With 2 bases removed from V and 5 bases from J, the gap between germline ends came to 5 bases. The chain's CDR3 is CASSESGDTQYF. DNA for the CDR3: TGTGCCAGCAGTGAATCGGGAGATACGCAGTATTTT.

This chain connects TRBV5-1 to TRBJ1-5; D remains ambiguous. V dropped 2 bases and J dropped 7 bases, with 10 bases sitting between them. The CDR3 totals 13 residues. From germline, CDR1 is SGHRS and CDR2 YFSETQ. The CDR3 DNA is TGCGCCAGCAGCTTAGATCAGCGCCAGCCCCAGCATTTT. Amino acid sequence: CASSLDQRQPQHF.

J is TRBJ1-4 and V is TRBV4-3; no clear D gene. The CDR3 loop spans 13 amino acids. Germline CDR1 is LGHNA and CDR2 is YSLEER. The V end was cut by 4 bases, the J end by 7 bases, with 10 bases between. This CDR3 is CASSRALSEKLFF. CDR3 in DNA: TGCGCCAGCAGCCGCGCCTTATCTGAAAAACTGTTTTTT.

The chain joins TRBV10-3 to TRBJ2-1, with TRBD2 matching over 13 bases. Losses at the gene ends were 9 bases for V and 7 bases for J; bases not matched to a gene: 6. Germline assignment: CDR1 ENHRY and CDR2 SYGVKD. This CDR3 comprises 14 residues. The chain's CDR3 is CAITSGGAENEQFF. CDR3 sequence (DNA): TGTGCCATTACTAGCGGGGGGGCCGAGAATGAGCAGTTCTTC.

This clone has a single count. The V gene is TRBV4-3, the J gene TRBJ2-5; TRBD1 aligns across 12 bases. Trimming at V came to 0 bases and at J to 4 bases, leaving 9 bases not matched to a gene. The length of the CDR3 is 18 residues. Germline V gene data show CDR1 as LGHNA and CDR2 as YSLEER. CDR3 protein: CASSQDLHGTGGGETQYF. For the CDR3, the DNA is TGCGCCAGCAGCCAAGATCTCCACGGGACAGGGGGCGGAGAGACCCAGTACTTC.

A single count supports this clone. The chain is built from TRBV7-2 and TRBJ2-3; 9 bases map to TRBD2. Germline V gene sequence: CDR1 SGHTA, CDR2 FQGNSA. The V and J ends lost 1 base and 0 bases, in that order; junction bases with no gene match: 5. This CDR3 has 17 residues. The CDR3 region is CASSLVASGESTDTQYF. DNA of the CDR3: TGTGCCAGCAGCTTAGTGGCTAGCGGGGAAAGCACAGATACGCAGTATTTT.

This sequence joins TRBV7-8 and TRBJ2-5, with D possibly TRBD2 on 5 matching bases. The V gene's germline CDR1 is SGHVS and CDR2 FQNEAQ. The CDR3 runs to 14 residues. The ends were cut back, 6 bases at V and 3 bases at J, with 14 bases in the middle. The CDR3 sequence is CASSPGKPKETQYF. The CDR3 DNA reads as TGTGCCAGCAGTCCCGGGAAACCAAAAGAGACCCAGTACTTC.

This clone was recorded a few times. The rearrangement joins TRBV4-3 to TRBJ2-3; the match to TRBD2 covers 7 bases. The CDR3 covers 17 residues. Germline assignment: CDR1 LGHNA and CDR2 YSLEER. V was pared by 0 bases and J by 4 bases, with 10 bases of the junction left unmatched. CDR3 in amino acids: CASSQDRGGVGSDTQYF. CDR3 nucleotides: TGCGCCAGCAGCCAAGATCGTGGGGGGGTGGGTTCAGATACGCAGTATTTT.

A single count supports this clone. The CDR3 DNA reads TGTGCCTGGGACAGGAAATTCGGGAGCAATCAGCCCCAGCATTTT. This encodes CAWDRKFGSNQPQHF. The V gene is TRBV30, the J gene TRBJ1-5; TRBD1 is a possible D gene (6 bases). The CDR3 length is 15 residues. Germline V lookup: CDR1 GTSNPN, CDR2 SVGIG (reference sequence). With 5 bases removed from V and 1 base from J, the gap between germline ends came to 15 bases.

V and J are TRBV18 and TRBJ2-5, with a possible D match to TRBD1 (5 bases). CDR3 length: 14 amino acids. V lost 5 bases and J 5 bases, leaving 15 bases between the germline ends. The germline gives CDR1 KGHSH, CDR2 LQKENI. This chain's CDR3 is CASSSTSGWETQYF. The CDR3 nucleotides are TGTGCCAGCTCATCAACTTCAGGGTGGGAGACCCAGTACTTC. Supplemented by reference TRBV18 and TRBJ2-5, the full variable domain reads NAGVMQNPRHLVRRRGQEARLRCSPMKGHSHVYWYRQLPEEGLKFMVYLQKENIIDESGMPKERFSAEFPKEGPSILRIQQVVRGDSAAYFCASSSTSGWETQYFGPGTRLLVL.